Listed here is a single T cell receptor beta chain. Its antigen is still unknown. Germline lookup yields CDR1 LNHNV and CDR2 YYDKDF (reference sequence). This CDR3 has 13 residues. The V and J ends lost 3 bases and 5 bases, in that order; junction bases with no gene match: 2. The data belong to a study of OX40 agonist ivuxolimab in advanced cancers. As for the study in general: Ivuxolimab is a fully human IgG2 antibody that activates OX40 (CD134). In three patients, partial responses were observed, one with hepatocellular carcinoma and two with cutaneous melanoma. Study conclusions and caveats: Clonal expansion was seen in CD4+ and CD8+ blood T cells by week 6 at 0.1 to 3.0 mg/kg.

Here immunoSEQ multiplex PCR was the method, and the copy in TCRdb shows in-frame clones only, minus some. The sample contains 70,000 or so clones, about 85% of which appear only once. Collection of blood occurred at baseline, at cycle 4 day 1, and at cycle 7 day 1. The V and J genes are TRBV15 and TRBJ1-1, with 8 bases matching TRBD1. This sequence originates from an adult with an advanced solid tumor such as melanoma, head and neck, liver or kidney cancer. Sequenced here: CD4+ or CD8+ T cells sorted from blood, sampled in a trial of the OX40 agonist ivuxolimab. CDR3 amino acids: CATSRRQGTEAFF. The CDR3 bases are TGTGCCACCAGCAGGAGACAGGGGACTGAAGCTTTCTTT.